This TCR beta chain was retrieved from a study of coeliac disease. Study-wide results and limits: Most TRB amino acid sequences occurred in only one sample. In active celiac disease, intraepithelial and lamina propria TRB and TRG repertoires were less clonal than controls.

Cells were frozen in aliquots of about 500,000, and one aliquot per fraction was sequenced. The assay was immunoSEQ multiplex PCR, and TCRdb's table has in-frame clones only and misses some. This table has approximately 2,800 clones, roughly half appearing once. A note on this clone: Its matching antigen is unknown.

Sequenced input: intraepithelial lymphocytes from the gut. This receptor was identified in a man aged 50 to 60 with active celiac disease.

The CDR3 is CAISESAGGLDEQFF. DNA for the CDR3: TGTGCCATCAGTGAGTCCGCGGGGGGGTTGGATGAGCAGTTCTTC. This rearrangement joins TRBV10-3 to TRBJ2-1; 9 bases are a match to TRBD2. This CDR3 is built from 15 residues. Trimming removed 0 bases from V and 8 bases from J; junction bases left unmatched: 5. Germline assignment: CDR1 ENHRY and CDR2 SYGVKD.